This TCR beta chain was observed in a study of T cells in Graves' hyperthyroidism and ophthalmopathy. The study's findings and limits: Median prediction lead before ophthalmopathy onset was 5 to 7 months with the model. Blood also carried most thyroid clonotypes expanded above 0.001.

At least 3 on the Clinical Activity Score was recorded for ophthalmopathy patients, who also had NOSPECS grade at least 4 and duration under 3 months. The PBMCs were taken from less than 11 ml of fresh peripheral blood. The V and J ends lost 5 bases and 6 bases respectively, with 10 bases between them. The CDR3 has 13 residues. Looked up from germline, CDR1 is MNHNS and CDR2 is SASEGT. Note on this clonotype: Its antigen is unknown.

RNA transcripts yielded amplified TCR beta CDR3 regions. HTBI primers were employed in a first-round RT-PCR of the TCR CDR3. TCRdb called the multiplex PCR reads again in MiXCR, with one record for every CDR3 protein. In the table there are 490,000 or so distinct CDR3 sequences, about 16% of which are singletons. This rearrangement joins TRBV6-1 to TRBJ1-4; D remains unclear. This clonotype was obtained from a woman between 25 and 40 years old with Graves' ophthalmopathy. The sample comprised blood. CDR3 in amino acids: CASSPSGYEKLFF. CDR3 DNA: TGTGCCAGCAGTCCTAGCGGCTATGAAAAACTGTTTTTT.